This TCR beta chain was captured in a study of cytomegalovirus exposure and HLA in healthy donors. Germline V gene data show CDR1 as LGHNA and CDR2 as YSLEER. The V gene end was trimmed by 3 bases and the J gene end by 4 bases; junction bases not matched to a gene: 5. The CDR3 length is 16 residues. Healthy donors of bone marrow made up the group. The PCR ran on 60 Vbeta and 13 Jbeta primers. Clones were read by immunoSEQ multiplex PCR, and TCRdb kept only the in-frame ones, dropping some. This sample yields over 150,000 clones, of which 75% to 90% are seen a single time; around 2% belongs to the top ten. Study outcomes and limitations: An observed cluster of highly shared sequence variants was recorded as a likely sequencing artifact. Cytomegalovirus association was listed for about 160 TCR beta chains. Later analysis demonstrated an association between a missense DCLRE1C variant and TCR beta V- and J-gene trimming.

About this clone: Its target is unknown.

The specimen sequenced was PBMCs. The V call is TRBV4-3, the J call TRBJ2-3, with 12 bases identical to TRBD2. The sequence was obtained from a human donor in good health. This CDR3 is CASSHSSGGAPDTQYF. DNA of the CDR3: TGCGCCAGCAGCCATTCTAGCGGGGGGGCCCCAGATACGCAGTATTTT.